This T cell receptor beta chain was obtained from a study of cytomegalovirus exposure and HLA in healthy donors. Sequencing used immunoSEQ multiplex PCR; TCRdb keeps in-frame clones, though not all of them. This table has approximately 190,000 clones, 84% appearing once. With V trimmed by 4 bases and J by 7 bases, 11 bases remained unmatched. Germline-derived CDR1 and CDR2 are MNHEY and SVGAGI. The CDR3 spans 16 residues. This sequence originates from a woman aged 25 to 39 in good health and CMV-seropositive. The V call is TRBV6-5, the J call TRBJ2-1; TRBD1 matches at 9 bases. The sample comprised PBMCs. CDR3 nucleotide sequence: TGTGCCAGCAGTTCCCAGGACAGGGGAGGGAGTAATGAGCAGTTCTTC. Protein: CASSSQDRGGSNEQFF.